This entry lists 26 T cell receptor beta chains sequenced from one sample in a study of T cells expressing NK-cell markers. TCRdb re-called the 5' RACE reads and gives one entry per CDR3 protein, without DNA. This sample contains 500,000 or so distinct CDR3 sequences. The sequencing sample was made of blood T cells: a sorted CD56 or NKG2C T cell subset, CD4+ or CD8+ T cells, or bulk PBMC T cells (not recorded which). These receptor sequences come from a man aged 18 to 35 in good health.

V and J are TRBV7-4 and TRBJ2-7; TCRdb reports TRBD2, a call that lacks DNA to check it against. In germline, CDR1 is SGHVT, CDR2 SQSDAQ. CDR3 length equals 17 residues. The CDR3 loop reads CASSLVGGRRVSYEQYF.

The V and J genes are TRBV28 and TRBJ2-2; lacking DNA, the TRBD2 call made by TCRdb goes unchecked. Germline V lookup: CDR1 MDHEN, CDR2 SYDVKM. CDR3 length: 16 amino acids. This CDR3 is CASSLAGNFLTGELFF.

The CDR3 sequence is CASSPTAFLPGYTF. V gene TRBV7-9 combines with J gene TRBJ1-2; TCRdb's assignment of TRBD1 cannot be checked, as there is no DNA. In germline, CDR1 is SEHNR, CDR2 FQNEAQ (reference sequence). This CDR3 is built from 14 residues.

The rearrangement joins TRBV3-1 to TRBJ2-5; as DNA is missing, the TRBD2 call by TCRdb cannot be tested. Per the germline V gene, CDR1 is LGHDT and CDR2 is YNNKEL (reference sequence). The CDR3 is made up of 18 amino acids. The CDR3: CASSQEGTSGEVRETQYF.

The chain links TRBV30 to TRBJ1-4; absent DNA, TCRdb's TRBD1 call cannot be checked. CDR1 is GTSNPN and CDR2 is SVGIG in the germline V gene (reference sequence). The CDR3 sequence is 16 residues long. The CDR3 sequence is CAWSDPGRGIGEKLFF.

The chain has TRBV24-1 and TRBJ2-3; lacking DNA, the TRBD2 call made by TCRdb goes unchecked. Germline V gene data show CDR1 as KGHDR and CDR2 as SFDVKD. This CDR3 contains 11 residues. The CDR3 sequence is CATSGGRTQYF.

The chain is built from TRBV10-3 and TRBJ2-7; TCRdb's assignment of TRBD1 cannot be checked, as there is no DNA. CDR1 is ENHRY and CDR2 is SYGVKD in the germline V gene. This CDR3 is built from 15 residues. This CDR3 reads CAISEGKGAPYEQYF.

V gene TRBV7-2 combines with J gene TRBJ1-1; TCRdb selects TRBD1, and the lack of DNA leaves this call unchecked. The CDR3 is made up of 15 amino acids. From germline, CDR1 is SGHTA and CDR2 FQGNSA. The CDR3 loop is CASSLAGQMRTEAFF.

The chain uses TRBV29-1 and TRBJ2-5; there is no DNA to check the TCRdb D call of TRBD2. This CDR3 contains 15 residues. Germline assignment: CDR1 SQVTM and CDR2 ANQGSEA. The CDR3 loop is CSVQWTSGSQETQYF.

V and J are TRBV29-1 and TRBJ1-2; the D gene TCRdb calls, TRBD1, cannot be checked with no DNA. Looked up from germline, CDR1 is SQVTM and CDR2 is ANQGSEA. This CDR3 region has 13 residues. CDR3 residues: CSVWTATNYGYTF.

The chain carries TRBV7-3 and TRBJ2-1. This CDR3 has 13 residues. From germline, CDR1 is SGHTA and CDR2 FQGTGA. The CDR3 loop reads CASSLSYSNEQFF.

V is TRBV27 and J is TRBJ2-3; the TCRdb call, TRBD1, lacks DNA for checking. Germline values: CDR1 MNHEY, CDR2 SMNVEV (reference sequence). This CDR3 region has 16 residues. The CDR3 region is CASTPIPGSRTDTQYF.

This chain uses TRBV5-6 with TRBJ1-2; TCRdb returns TRBD1, unconfirmable since there is no DNA. Germline CDR1 reads SGHDT; CDR2 reads YYEEEE. This CDR3 region has 11 residues. The CDR3 sequence is CASEVGHGYTF. Using reference TRBV5-6 and TRBJ1-2 for the parts outside the CDR3, the full variable domain is DAGVTQSPTHLIKTRGQQVTLRCSPKSGHDTVSWYQQALGQGPQFIFQYYEEEERQRGNFPDRFSGHQFPNYSSELNVNALLLGDSALYLCASEVGHGYTFGSGTRLTVV.

The chain links TRBV21-1 to TRBJ1-2; the TCRdb D gene call, TRBD1, has no DNA to confirm it. TRBV21-1 is a pseudogene locus. This CDR3 has 13 residues. This CDR3 reads CASRGADHYGYTF.

CDR3 in amino acids: CASSPPGSRGSYGYTF. V and J are TRBV19 and TRBJ1-2; checking the TCRdb D call of TRBD1 is not possible without DNA. This CDR3 is 16 amino acids long. From germline, CDR1 is LNHDA and CDR2 SQIVND (reference sequence).

The gene calls are TRBV18 and TRBJ2-1; no DNA is available, so the TRBD1 call from TCRdb remains unchecked. The germline gives CDR1 KGHSH, CDR2 LQKENI. This CDR3 is 15 amino acids long. CDR3: CASSLGTARYNEQFF.

The genes are TRBV7-2 and TRBJ1-2; with no DNA, the TCRdb D assignment of TRBD1 cannot be verified. CDR1 and CDR2 from the germline V gene are SGHTA and FQGNSA. The CDR3 runs 15 residues. The chain's CDR3 is CASSEDRRANYGYTF.

The genes are TRBV13 and TRBJ1-1; TCRdb's D call, TRBD1, is unchecked because there is no DNA. This CDR3 has 15 residues. Germline V lookup: CDR1 PRHDT, CDR2 FYEKMQ (reference sequence). The CDR3 region is CASSLLGTVNTEAFF. The whole variable domain, remainder taken from reference TRBV13 and TRBJ1-1, is AAGVIQSPRHLIKEKRETATLKCYPIPRHDTVYWYQQGPGQDPQFLISFYEKMQSDKGSIPDRFSAQQFSDYHSELNMSSLELGDSALYFCASSLLGTVNTEAFFGQGTRLTVV.

The chain has TRBV20-1 and TRBJ1-4; there is no DNA to check the TCRdb D call of TRBD1. The length of the CDR3 is 16 residues. CDR1 and CDR2 (germline): DFQATT, SNEGSKA (reference sequence). This chain's CDR3 is CSAAGTGGSTNEKLFF.

V and J are TRBV7-8 and TRBJ1-2; checking the TCRdb D call of TRBD1 is not possible without DNA. The CDR3 has 17 amino acids. Germline CDR1 is SGHVS and CDR2 is FQNEAQ. The CDR3 is CASSLRRGTDINYGYTF.

The chain employs TRBV6-1 and TRBJ2-2. Germline V gives CDR1 MNHNS, CDR2 SASEGT. This CDR3 contains 11 residues. The CDR3 region is CASREEGSLFF.

The J gene is TRBJ2-2, the V gene TRBV5-1; the TCRdb call, TRBD1, lacks DNA for checking. The CDR3 runs to 13 residues. Germline assignment: CDR1 SGHRS and CDR2 YFSETQ. CDR3 region: CASSHGQLGELFF. Filled out from reference TRBV5-1 and TRBJ2-2, the complete variable domain reads KAGVTQTPRYLIKTRGQQVTLSCSPISGHRSVSWYQQTPGQGLQFLFEYFSETQRNKGNFPGRFSGRQFSNSRSEMNVSTLELGDSALYLCASSHGQLGELFFGEGSRLTVL.

This chain uses TRBV20-1 with TRBJ2-7; as DNA is missing, the TRBD1 call by TCRdb cannot be tested. The CDR3 covers 14 residues. Germline CDR1 and CDR2: DFQATT and SNEGSKA (reference sequence). The chain's CDR3 is CSAKTWGQPYEQYF.

V gene TRBV12-3 or TRBV12-4 combines with J gene TRBJ2-1; TCRdb names TRBD2, which stays unverified in the absence of DNA. The CDR3 sequence is 17 residues long. The CDR3 is CASRVAAGISSYNEQFF.

This chain uses TRBV20-1 with TRBJ1-5; lacking DNA, the TRBD1 call made by TCRdb goes unchecked. CDR1 is DFQATT and CDR2 is SNEGSKA in the germline V gene (reference sequence). The CDR3 is made up of 14 amino acids. The CDR3 reads CSYLRQGGGQPQHF.

The gene calls are TRBV12-5 and TRBJ1-3; as DNA is missing, the TRBD1 call by TCRdb cannot be tested. Germline V gives CDR1 LGHNT, CDR2 FRNRAP. The CDR3 loop spans 16 amino acids. The CDR3 region is CASGFQAGHSGNTIYF.